What follows is one T cell receptor beta chain and its context. Its matching antigen is unknown. With 6 bases clipped from V and 4 bases from J, the junction kept 6 bases outside the gene matches. The CDR3 spans 15 residues. In germline, CDR1 is KGHSH, CDR2 LQKENI. This specimen belongs to a study of T cells in localized non-small cell lung cancer. Broader study findings: A higher density of T cells in blood coincided with extended overall survival.

Assay: immunoSEQ multiplex PCR; the TCRdb copy retains only in-frame clones and omits some. This sample has around 35,000 clones, with just over 90% found just once. The TCR comes from a female donor older than 55 with stage I lung adenocarcinoma. J is TRBJ1-5 and V is TRBV18; 10 bases agree with TRBD1. The sample here was peripheral blood, taken before any cancer treatment. The DNA of the CDR3 is TGTGCCAGCTCTGGGGGGACAGGGGTGAATCAGCCCCAGCATTTT. This gives the protein CASSGGTGVNQPQHF. The whole variable domain, remainder taken from reference TRBV18 and TRBJ1-5, is NAGVMQNPRHLVRRRGQEARLRCSPMKGHSHVYWYRQLPEEGLKFMVYLQKENIIDESGMPKERFSAEFPKEGPSILRIQQVVRGDSAAYFCASSGGTGVNQPQHFGDGTRLSIL.